A selection of T cell receptor beta chains follows, all from one sample in a study of T cell repertoires in cytomegalovirus infection. One entry per CDR3 protein, called by TCRdb with MiXCR from the reads. The sample yields 650,000 to 900,000 distinct CDR3 sequences, approximately 29% seen once. Their antigens are not known. The sample consisted of cultured CD8+ T cells from PBMCs, taken from culture after CMV antigen stimulation. The source is a human donor in good health (CMV status not recorded). Some clones in this sample may be carry-over from other donors' samples. CDR3s include the opening cysteine and the closing phenylalanine or tryptophan. A D gene is named only where the DNA matches it firmly. Not every row has a clone size; where given, it reads once, few, many or a size class.

d_call,v_call,clone_size,j_call,cdr3_nt,cdr3_aa
TRBD2,TRBV27,NA,TRBJ2-1,TGTGCCAGCAGTTTAATCAACAGGCGGGGGAATGAGCAGTTCTTC,CASSLINRRGNEQFF
NA,TRBV7-2,NA,TRBJ1-5,TGTGTCAGCAGCCGGGGTTCGGGCAATCAGCCCCAGCATTTT,CVSSRGSGNQPQHF
NA,TRBV11-2,many,TRBJ2-7,TGTGCCAGCAGCTTAGAGGCGGGGAATACCTACGAGCAGTACTTC,CASSLEAGNTYEQYF
TRBD1,TRBV5-5,once,TRBJ1-1,TGTGCCAGCAGCACCGGACAGGCTATGAACACTGAAGCTTTCTTT,CASSTGQAMNTEAFF
TRBD1,TRBV10-2,few,TRBJ1-2,TGCGCCAGCAGTGTCAAACAGGGGGTTCGATATGGCTACACCTTC,CASSVKQGVRYGYTF
NA,TRBV7-8,NA,TRBJ2-7,TGTGCCAGCAGCCTAGGGGCGTTCGGCTACGAGCAGTACTTC,CASSLGAFGYEQYF
TRBD1,TRBV7-2,many,TRBJ1-1,TGTGCCAGCAGTGCCGGGACAGGTTACACTGAAGCTTTCTTT,CASSAGTGYTEAFF
TRBD2,TRBV20-1,NA,TRBJ2-3,TGCAGTCCTTTGGGGACTAGCGGGGGGGCCGGCACAGATACGCAGTATTTT,CSPLGTSGGAGTDTQYF
TRBD1,TRBV4-3,few,TRBJ2-1,TGCGCCAGCAGCCAAGATGCCGGGACAGGCTACAATGAGCAGTTCTTC,CASSQDAGTGYNEQFF
NA,TRBV27,many,TRBJ1-1,TGTGCCAGCAGTTTACATAGGGGTACGAACACTGAAGCTTTCTTT,CASSLHRGTNTEAFF
TRBD1,TRBV7-2,few,TRBJ1-5,TGTGCCAGCAGCCAAGCCCCCCCCGGGACAGGGGAGCAGCCCCAGCATTTT,CASSQAPPGTGEQPQHF
TRBD1,TRBV19,few,TRBJ2-1,TGTGCCAGCCGGCCGGGACAGGGAGGTTTGTCCTTC,CASRPGQGGLSF
TRBD1,TRBV6-2/TRBV6-3,once,TRBJ2-5,TGTGCCAGCAGTTACTACCGACAGGGGTATGAGACCCAGTACTTC,CASSYYRQGYETQYF
NA,TRBV7-9,many,TRBJ2-5,TGTGCCAGCAGCGGCGCACGGGGGCAAACGCGGGAGACCCAGTACTTC,CASSGARGQTRETQYF
NA,TRBV4-3,NA,TRBJ1-4,TGCGCCAGCAGCCTTACGACTGCGGAACTGTTTTTT,CASSLTTAELFF
NA,TRBV7-4,NA,TRBJ2-7,TGTGCCAGCAGGTCGATCCTCGACGAGCAGTACTTC,CASRSILDEQYF
TRBD1,TRBV5-4,few,TRBJ1-2,TGTGCCAGCAGCTTAGGGACAGCGCAAAACTATGGCTACACCTTC,CASSLGTAQNYGYTF
TRBD1,TRBV10-3,NA,TRBJ2-1,TGTGCCATCAGTCCGGGACAGGGACAGGACACACACACGAATGAGCAGTTCTTC,CAISPGQGQDTHTNEQFF
NA,TRBV19,few,TRBJ2-1,TGTGCCAGTAGTAACCCTACCCGGGACACGGACGATGAGCAGTTCTTC,CASSNPTRDTDDEQFF
NA,TRBV20-1,NA,TRBJ1-1,TGCAGTGCCCACCGGGGGGGTATGAACACTGAAGCTTTCTTT,CSAHRGGMNTEAFF
NA,TRBV10-3,once,TRBJ1-6,TGTGCCATCAGTCCCGGGACACACTCACCCCTCCACTTT,CAISPGTHSPLHF
NA,TRBV5-5,NA,TRBJ2-6,TGTGCCAGCAGCCGACTTGGGTCCTCTGGGGCCAACGTCCTGACTTTC,CASSRLGSSGANVLTF
TRBD1,TRBV4-1,few,TRBJ2-7,TGCGCCAGCAGCCAAGATCCCCAGGGGGCAATGGGGCAGTACTTC,CASSQDPQGAMGQYF
TRBD1,TRBV24-1,few,TRBJ1-4,TGTGCCACCGGGACAGAGACGGAAAAACTGTTTTTT,CATGTETEKLFF
TRBD1,TRBV28,once,TRBJ1-5,TGTGCCTCCCTCAGGGGGGTTGGGCAGCCCCAGCATTTT,CASLRGVGQPQHF
NA,TRBV7-9,few,TRBJ1-1,TGTGCCAGCAGCGACAGGACAGAGAACACTGAAGCTTTCTTT,CASSDRTENTEAFF
NA,TRBV18,NA,TRBJ2-1,TGTGCCAGCTCACCACAAACCGCCGAGGGTAACTCCTACAATGAGCAGTTCTTC,CASSPQTAEGNSYNEQFF
NA,TRBV7-2,many,TRBJ2-2,TGTGCCAGCAGCCCCCCACGACAGTTTAACACCGGGGAGCTGTTTTTT,CASSPPRQFNTGELFF
NA,TRBV7-8,many,TRBJ2-5,TGTGCCAGCAGCTTAGCTGGATTTGTGTCCGTAGAGACCCAGTACTTC,CASSLAGFVSVETQYF
NA,TRBV19,NA,TRBJ2-4,TGTGCCAGTAGTATAGTAAATTTCGGGGAAGTAGCCAAAAACATTCAGTACTTC,CASSIVNFGEVAKNIQYF
TRBD2,TRBV12-3/TRBV12-4,many,TRBJ2-3,TGTGCCAGCAGTTTTCTTGCGGGGGATAGCACAGATACGCAGTATTTT,CASSFLAGDSTDTQYF
NA,TRBV28,once,TRBJ1-1,TGTGCCAGCAACCCGGGGCAGAACACTGAAGCTTTCTTT,CASNPGQNTEAFF
NA,TRBV2,NA,TRBJ1-1,TGTGCCAGCAAGAGGGGTGGCACTGAAGCTTTCTTT,CASKRGGTEAFF
NA,TRBV5-4,few,TRBJ2-7,TGTGCCAGCAGCGGAGGACTGGGAGAGCAGTACTTC,CASSGGLGEQYF
TRBD2,TRBV7-6,NA,TRBJ2-5,TGTGCCAGCAGCTTAGGGGGACTAGCGGGGGCCAACCTCTACTTC,CASSLGGLAGANLYF
NA,TRBV7-3,once,TRBJ2-1,TGTGCCAGCAGCTTAAAGTCTAACGCCCCCAATGAGCAGTTCTTC,CASSLKSNAPNEQFF
NA,TRBV6-5,few,TRBJ2-1,TGTGCCAGCAGTATAACCGGGACATATTACAATGAGCAGTTCTTC,CASSITGTYYNEQFF
TRBD1,TRBV24-1,NA,TRBJ2-3,TGTGCCACCAGTAAGACCGGGACAGGGTACGGAACAGATACGCAGTATTTT,CATSKTGTGYGTDTQYF
NA,TRBV10-3,once,TRBJ1-3,TGTGCCATCATGGGGACGGAAGCCTACCAAAACACCATATATTTT,CAIMGTEAYQNTIYF
TRBD1,TRBV24-1,once,TRBJ2-2,TGTGCCACCAGTGAGAACAGGGGGGCGAACACCGGGGAGCTGTTTTTT,CATSENRGANTGELFF
NA,TRBV2,once,TRBJ2-2,TGTGTCACCCGGACGACTAACACCGGGGAGCTGTTTTTT,CVTRTTNTGELFF
NA,TRBV5-1,once,TRBJ1-1,TGCGCCAGCGTTGCGTCCTTGAACACTGAAGCTTTCTTT,CASVASLNTEAFF
TRBD1,TRBV3-1,few,TRBJ1-2,TGTGCCAGCAGCCAAGATTACGGACAGGGCGCCGAGGGCCGCTATGGCTACACCTTC,CASSQDYGQGAEGRYGYTF
NA,TRBV6-5,NA,TRBJ1-1,TGTGCCAGCAGTGACACCCCCCGCCGATCGGCTTTCTTT,CASSDTPRRSAFF
NA,TRBV7-6,NA,TRBJ2-1,TGTGCCAGCAGCTTGGCGGCGGTTTCCTACAATGAGCAGTCCTTC,CASSLAAVSYNEQSF
TRBD1,TRBV20-1,NA,TRBJ1-2,TGCAGTGCTTGGCCTGAGGGACAGGGTCCTGGTGGCTACACCTTC,CSAWPEGQGPGGYTF
TRBD2,TRBV12-3/TRBV12-4,NA,TRBJ2-3,TGTGCCAGCAGACTGGCCCCTCGGGAGGGCTTTAGCACAGATACGCAGTATTTT,CASRLAPREGFSTDTQYF
NA,TRBV6-1,few,TRBJ2-6,TGTGCCAGCGTCTCCCGGACAGTTCCTACTGGGGCCAACGTCCTGACTTTC,CASVSRTVPTGANVLTF